Sequencing of this T cell receptor beta chain was carried out in a study of cytomegalovirus exposure and HLA in healthy donors. The donors were members of the validation cohort, which comprised 90 to 150 subjects and was separate from the first cohort of some 680 subjects. Method: immunoSEQ multiplex PCR; TCRdb's copy keeps in-frame clones and lacks some. The profile covers under 100,000 clones, with approximately 96% appearing a single time and roughly 0.8% taken by the ten largest. To note about this clone: Its antigen is currently unknown.

This CDR3 is 16 amino acids long. V gave up 0 bases and J gave up 4 bases, with 15 bases separating them. Looked up from germline, CDR1 is LGHNA and CDR2 is YSLEER. Study conclusions and caveats: Among the CMV-associated chains, three were confirmed in vitro as specific for CMV antigens. The finding came from a later analysis; first-cohort TCR clusters tended to co-occur in the 90 to 150 validation repertoires. Generally TCR sequences proved uncommon, though certain public TCRs appeared in numerous donors.

The origin of this receptor is a man aged 18 to 30 in good health and CMV-seronegative. The sequencing sample was made of PBMCs. The rearrangement uses TRBV4-3 and TRBJ1-1; D may be TRBD1 (5 bases). CDR3 nucleotide sequence: TGCGCCAGCAGCCAAGAGATCGGAGGGGATGGCACTGAAGCTTTCTTT. It specifies CASSQEIGGDGTEAFF.